There are many counts of the clone carrying this TCR beta chain. The data were obtained in a study of T cells in Graves' hyperthyroidism and ophthalmopathy. The source material, RNA transcripts, was used to amplify TCR beta CDR3 regions. When the TCR CDR3 underwent first-round RT-PCR, the HTBI primer set was used. TCRdb passed the multiplex PCR reads through MiXCR, listing each CDR3 protein once. The sample carries 540,000 or so distinct CDR3 sequences, less than 20% recorded once. With 0 bases removed from V and 4 bases from J, the gap between germline ends came to 9 bases. The CDR3 runs to 14 residues. From germline, CDR1 is DFQATT and CDR2 SNEGSKA (reference sequence). Reasons for excluding patients were uncontrolled infection, other autoimmune disease, pregnancy or lactation.

The rearrangement uses TRBV20-1 and TRBJ2-2; weak D call: TRBD2 (6 bases). The clonotype originates from a woman in her twenties or thirties with Graves' hyperthyroidism. The specimen was blood. Written as DNA, the CDR3 is TGCAGTGCTAGAGATCTGGGGGGCACCGGGGAGCTGTTTTTT. Encoded protein: CSARDLGGTGELFF.